A single sample is the source of the 18 T cell receptor beta chains below, sequenced in a study of cytomegalovirus exposure and HLA in healthy donors (dated by TCRdb to 2016 to 2017). The library came from the immunoSEQ multiplex PCR assay. For the multiplex PCR, a mixture combining 60 forward primers for TCR Vbeta segments and 13 reverse primers for TCR Jbeta segments was used. TCRdb took this table from immuneACCESS and kept in-frame rearrangements with V and J called. Such tables lack part of the clones; where checked against another copy, unresolved V genes explain under half of the gap, and the rest is unexplained. Across this sample there are more than 50,000 clones, with around 86% seen only once. The top ten constitute roughly a tenth of the sample. Specimen: PBMCs. Every receptor here comes from a female donor in good health and CMV-seronegative.

V usage is TRBV6-5 and J usage is TRBJ1-1; a weak D match, TRBD1 (5 bases). The CDR3 contains 15 residues. Germline values: CDR1 MNHEY, CDR2 SVGAGI. Trimming took off 5 bases at V and 2 bases at J, with 15 bases between the two ends. Here the CDR3 DNA reads TGTGCCAGCAGTCCCTCTATAACAGGAAACACTGAAGCTTTCTTT. Its translation is CASSPSITGNTEAFF.

The chain employs TRBV9 and TRBJ2-7; 10 bases are a match to TRBD2. With 0 bases clipped from V and 5 bases from J, the junction kept 8 bases outside the gene matches. There are 16 residues in the CDR3. CDR1 and CDR2 (germline): SGDLS, YYNGEE. CDR3 in DNA: TGTGCCAGCAGCGTAGCTGTCGGTCTAGCGGGAGACGAGCAGTACTTC. It yields the protein CASSVAVGLAGDEQYF.

This chain connects TRBV9 to TRBJ2-7; tentative D call: TRBD2 (6 bases). The germline V gene has CDR1 SGDLS and CDR2 YYNGEE. Trimming removed 0 bases from V and 2 bases from J, with 12 bases in between. The CDR3 runs 15 residues. The CDR3: CASSVGVSGTYEQYF. The CDR3 DNA follows: TGTGCCAGCAGCGTAGGGGTTAGCGGCACCTACGAGCAGTACTTC.

The chain carries TRBV11-2 and TRBJ2-1, with 11 nucleotides matching TRBD2. The trim removed 3 bases at V and 6 bases at J, leaving 7 bases unmatched. The germline V gene encodes CDR1 SGHAT and CDR2 FQNNGV. The CDR3 is 16 residues long. CDR3 sequence reads: CASSFSGGARSNEQFF. CDR3 in DNA: TGTGCCAGCAGCTTTAGCGGGGGGGCTCGGAGCAATGAGCAGTTCTTC.

The CDR3 nucleotides are TGCACCAGCAGCCAAGATGGAGGACAGGGGGTAGGTAGCAATCAGCCCCAGCATTTT. Encoded protein: CTSSQDGGQGVGSNQPQHF. The chain couples TRBV1 to TRBJ1-5; TRBD1, the table's D call, lacks a check against the DNA. TRBV1 is classified as a pseudogene. The CDR3 loop spans 19 amino acids.

The chain recombines TRBV19 with TRBJ2-3, with a weak D call TRBD2 (6 bases). In germline, CDR1 is LNHDA, CDR2 SQIVND (reference sequence). Trimming cost V 5 bases and J 1 base, with 16 bases left between them. The CDR3 sequence is 16 residues long. The CDR3 sequence: CASSVRDGAGTDTQYF. CDR3 sequence (DNA): TGTGCCAGTAGTGTGCGGGACGGGGCAGGCACAGATACGCAGTATTTT. Together with reference TRBV19 and TRBJ2-3, the CDR3 gives the full variable domain: DGGITQSPKYLFRKEGQNVTLSCEQNLNHDAMYWYRQDPGQGLRLIYYSQIVNDFQKGDIAEGYSVSREKKESFPLTVTSAQKNPTAFYLCASSVRDGAGTDTQYFGPGTRLTVL.

CDR3 DNA: TGTGCCAGCAGTCGTGGGACAGGCGGGGGTTACGAGCAGTACTTC. This sequence encodes CASSRGTGGGYEQYF. The chain combines TRBV6-5 with TRBJ2-7; D perhaps matches TRBD1 (8 bases). The CDR3 extends over 15 amino acids. Germline loops: CDR1 MNHEY, CDR2 SVGAGI. Trimming stripped 5 bases from V and 4 bases from J, with 18 bases between.

This rearrangement joins TRBV13 to TRBJ2-7; 10 bases align to TRBD1. This CDR3 comprises 14 residues. From germline, CDR1 is PRHDT and CDR2 FYEKMQ (reference sequence). V was pared by 5 bases and J by 2 bases, with 3 bases of the junction left unmatched. CDR3 in DNA: TGTGCCAGCAGCCCCGGACAGGGGGCCTACGAGCAGTACTTC. Translating gives CASSPGQGAYEQYF.

This clone turned up a few times. The chain uses TRBV30 and TRBJ2-5, with a weak D call TRBD2 (6 bases). The CDR3 consists of 13 residues. The germline gives CDR1 GTSNPN, CDR2 SVGIG (reference sequence). Trimming removed 0 bases at V and 2 bases at J, with 7 bases between. CDR3 amino acids: CAWSVREQETQYF. In DNA, the CDR3 is TGTGCCTGGAGTGTACGGGAGCAAGAGACCCAGTACTTC.

V usage is TRBV5-1 and J usage is TRBJ1-1, with 9 bases that match TRBD1. V lost 3 bases to trimming and J lost 5 bases; unmatched junction nucleotides: 8. The CDR3 is made up of 15 amino acids. Germline lookup yields CDR1 SGHRS and CDR2 YFSETQ. CDR3 bases: TGCGCCAGCAGCTCGGGGACAGGGCGGCGTACTGAAGCTTTCTTT. Encoded protein: CASSSGTGRRTEAFF. The full variable domain, completed using reference TRBV5-1 and TRBJ1-1, is KAGVTQTPRYLIKTRGQQVTLSCSPISGHRSVSWYQQTPGQGLQFLFEYFSETQRNKGNFPGRFSGRQFSNSRSEMNVSTLELGDSALYLCASSSGTGRRTEAFFGQGTRLTVV.

V usage is TRBV4-1 and J usage is TRBJ2-2; D is uncertain. Per the germline V gene, CDR1 is MGHRA and CDR2 is YSYEKL. V lost 1 base to trimming and J lost 4 bases, with 7 bases between them. The CDR3 spans 14 residues. The CDR3 protein is CASSQGWATGELFF. The CDR3, as DNA: TGCGCCAGCAGCCAAGGGTGGGCCACCGGGGAGCTGTTTTTT.

This clone has just one count. The V gene is TRBV27, the J gene TRBJ1-5, with TRBD1 matching over 7 bases. Trimming at V came to 5 bases and at J to 4 bases, leaving 5 bases not matched to a gene. Germline CDR1 MNHEY, CDR2 SMNVEV (reference sequence). This CDR3 has 14 amino acids. CDR3 amino acids: CASSGRDSNQPQHF. DNA for the CDR3: TGTGCCAGCAGTGGCCGGGACAGTAATCAGCCCCAGCATTTT.

The rearrangement uses TRBV10-3 and TRBJ1-2, with 9 bases identical to TRBD1. This CDR3 is 12 amino acids long. Germline V CDR1 and CDR2: ENHRY, SYGVKD. Germline trimming cut 6 bases from V and 8 bases from J; bases unmatched to any gene: 4. Written as DNA, the CDR3 is TGTGCCATCAGCGGGGACAGGGCAGGCTACACCTTC. This sequence encodes CAISGDRAGYTF.

This rearrangement joins TRBV25-1 to TRBJ2-7; 11 bases are shared with TRBD2. This CDR3 contains 14 residues. The V gene end was trimmed by 8 bases and the J gene end by 2 bases; junction bases not matched to a gene: 5. Germline CDR1 reads MGHDK; CDR2 reads SYGVNS. The CDR3 bases are TGTGCCAGCGTCAATAGCGGGAGGGCCTACGAGCAGTACTTC. As protein: CASVNSGRAYEQYF.

The V gene is TRBV15, the J gene TRBJ2-5; TRBD1 is a possible D gene (5 bases). Trimming took off 0 bases at V and 3 bases at J, with 26 bases between the two ends. Per the germline V gene, CDR1 is LNHNV and CDR2 is YYDKDF (reference sequence). The CDR3 is 20 residues long. The CDR3 coding sequence is TGTGCCACCAGCAGAGAAAGGCCGCCGGCCTCTATCCCAGGGAAAGAGACCCAGTACTTC. The encoded protein is CATSRERPPASIPGKETQYF.

The J gene is TRBJ2-1, the V gene TRBV28, with 8 bases matching TRBD2. The CDR3 runs to 15 residues. CDR1 MDHEN and CDR2 SYDVKM come from the germline V gene. Germline trimming cut 2 bases from V and 2 bases from J; bases unmatched to any gene: 2. The CDR3 spells CASSLAGGTYNEQFF. In DNA form, the CDR3 reads TGTGCCAGCAGTTTAGCGGGGGGTACCTACAATGAGCAGTTCTTC.

The V call is TRBV4-3, the J call TRBJ2-3; the match to TRBD2 covers 12 bases. Germline V gene lookup returns CDR1 LGHNA and CDR2 YSLEER. This CDR3 comprises 15 residues. V was clipped by 4 bases and J by 3 bases; unmatched bases: 2. CDR3 sequence (DNA): TGCGCCAGCAGCCCGACTAGCGGGAGAACAGATACGCAGTATTTT. The encoded protein is CASSPTSGRTDTQYF.

The V gene is TRBV5-1, the J gene TRBJ1-1; TRBD1 might be the D (6 bases). Germline V CDR1 and CDR2: SGHRS, YFSETQ. CDR3 length: 15 amino acids. V lost 0 bases and J lost 0, with 9 bases in between. The CDR3 here is CASSLGGPLNTEAFF. The CDR3 DNA follows: TGCGCCAGCAGCTTGGGGGGGCCCTTGAACACTGAAGCTTTCTTT.